These 16 T cell receptor beta chains were sequenced from one sample in a study of T cell changes during pregnancy in multiple sclerosis. Repertoires were generated with immunoSEQ multiplex PCR, while TCRdb's copy carries only in-frame clones and drops some. The sample contains about 99,000 clones, approximately 95% of which appear only once. The input for sequencing was peripheral blood, taken after pregnancy. The receptors derive from a female donor with multiple sclerosis, enrolled in a pregnancy study.

This sequence joins TRBV4-1 and TRBJ2-2; 11 nucleotides match TRBD2. This CDR3 has 16 amino acids. The J segment lost 1 base and the V segment lost 6 bases, leaving 4 bases of the junction unmatched. From germline, CDR1 is MGHRA and CDR2 YSYEKL. The CDR3 DNA is TGCGCCAGCAGTTTAGCGGGAGGGCTGAACACCGGGGAGCTGTTTTTT. Its translation: CASSLAGGLNTGELFF.

This clone appeared once. The chain couples TRBV7-6 to TRBJ2-7, with D possibly TRBD1 on 6 matching bases. The CDR3 length is 16 residues. V shed 5 bases and J shed 2 bases, with 19 bases lying between them. Germline values: CDR1 SGHVS, CDR2 FNYEAQ. CDR3 nucleotide sequence: TGTGCCAGCAGCCCTTCCACAGGGCCCTCCGCCTACGAGCAGTACTTC. Translating gives CASSPSTGPSAYEQYF.

This sequence joins TRBV6-5 and TRBJ2-7, with D tentatively TRBD1 (7 bases). The V and J ends lost 5 bases and 3 bases respectively, with 17 bases between them. From germline, CDR1 is MNHEY and CDR2 SVGAGI. This CDR3 is built from 15 residues. Written as DNA, the CDR3 is TGTGCCAGCAGTAAGGATGGCCAGGGGGGCTACGAGCAGTACTTC. Translated, it gives CASSKDGQGGYEQYF.

This clone was observed once. The chain uses TRBV7-9 and TRBJ2-5; D perhaps matches TRBD2 (7 bases). Trimming took 4 bases from V and 3 from J, leaving 12 bases between them. The CDR3 totals 14 residues. Germline V gene sequence: CDR1 SEHNR, CDR2 FQNEAQ (reference sequence). The CDR3 sequence: CASSWGGRKETQYF. The DNA of the CDR3 is TGTGCCAGCAGCTGGGGGGGCCGAAAAGAGACCCAGTACTTC.

The chain links TRBV13 to TRBJ2-1; 10 nucleotides agree with TRBD2. Unmatched junction bases numbered 5, after V lost 0 bases and J lost 12 bases. Germline V gene data show CDR1 as PRHDT and CDR2 as FYEKMQ (reference sequence). The CDR3 length is 14 residues. The DNA for the CDR3 is TGTGCCAGCAGCTTAGGACTAGCGGGGACTAGGCAGTTCTTC. Residues: CASSLGLAGTRQFF.

The chain has TRBV6-5 and TRBJ2-7, with a tentative D call TRBD2 (5 bases). V lost 4 bases, J lost 2 bases, and 15 bases lay in between. This CDR3 comprises 15 residues. CDR1 MNHEY and CDR2 SVGAGI come from the germline V gene. CDR3 in amino acids: CASSWTAAVPYEQYF. DNA for the CDR3: TGTGCCAGCAGTTGGACTGCAGCTGTGCCCTACGAGCAGTACTTC.

The V and J genes are TRBV29-1 and TRBJ2-7, with 7 bases aligning to TRBD1. V dropped 7 bases and J dropped 4; count of bases not matched to a gene: 13. This CDR3 has 14 amino acids. CDR1 is SQVTM, CDR2 ANQGSEA, per germline. Here the CDR3 DNA reads TGCAGCGCCCTAACCGGGACAGTCTCTTACGAGCAGTACTTC. Translating gives CSALTGTVSYEQYF.

As for this clone: The junction departs from the called germline gene at one end, perhaps through a read error. The chain employs TRBV7-9 and TRBJ2-7; TRBD2 aligns across 7 bases. This CDR3 is 14 amino acids long. CDR1 SEHNR and CDR2 FQNEAQ come from the germline V gene (reference sequence). CDR3 nucleotides: TGTGCCAGCAGCCTAGCGGAGAGCTCCTACGAGCAGTACTTC. Protein sequence: CASSLAESSYEQYF.

CDR3 sequence (DNA): TGCGCCAGCACCCCTCCAAGGGCGGGAACCTACGAGCAGTACTTC. This codes for CASTPPRAGTYEQYF. The chain links TRBV23-1 to TRBJ2-7, with D perhaps TRBD2 (6 bases). TRBV23-1 is known as an ORF, though its function is uncertain. The length of the CDR3 is 15 residues. Trimming removed 7 bases from V and 2 bases from J, with 18 bases in between.

The V gene is TRBV11-2, the J gene TRBJ2-1; 12 nucleotides line up with TRBD2. V was clipped by 5 bases and J by 4 bases; unmatched bases: 6. Germline CDR1 SGHAT, CDR2 FQNNGV. The CDR3 extends over 16 amino acids. CDR3 protein: CASSPRTSGEYNEQFF. CDR3 in DNA: TGTGCCAGCAGCCCCCGGACTAGCGGGGAATACAATGAGCAGTTCTTC.

The V gene is TRBV5-1, the J gene TRBJ2-1; no firm D call. The germline V and J ends were trimmed by 4 bases and 0 bases, with 11 bases remaining between them. Germline V gene data show CDR1 as SGHRS and CDR2 as YFSETQ. The CDR3 length is 15 residues. CDR3 sequence (DNA): TGCGCCAGCAGCCTAGAGTCGAGCTCCTACAATGAGCAGTTCTTC. It specifies CASSLESSSYNEQFF.

This clone was detected once. The CDR3 sequence is CASSPPARNGYTF. CDR3 nucleotide sequence: TGTGCCAGCAGCCCCCCCGCGAGGAATGGCTACACCTTC. This chain joins TRBV11-2 and TRBJ1-2, with no clear D. Germline V gives CDR1 SGHAT, CDR2 FQNNGV. The V and J ends lost 5 bases and 6 bases respectively, with 13 bases between them. The CDR3 runs 13 residues.

The chain joins TRBV9 to TRBJ1-4, with a tentative D call TRBD1 (5 bases). Trimming cost V 4 bases and J 6 bases, with 19 bases left between them. The CDR3 length is 16 residues. CDR1 SGDLS and CDR2 YYNGEE come from the germline V gene. The CDR3 DNA follows: TGTGCCAGCAGCCGGGCCCTGTGGGGAGGGGATGAAAAACTGTTTTTT. As protein: CASSRALWGGDEKLFF.

The rearrangement joins TRBV6-5 to TRBJ2-7; 10 bases line up with TRBD1. Trimming took 6 bases from V and 4 from J; bases not matched to a gene: 6. The CDR3 runs 14 residues. CDR1 MNHEY and CDR2 SVGAGI come from the germline V gene. The CDR3 protein is CASRPGDRGYEQYF. The DNA for the CDR3 is TGTGCCAGCAGACCTGGGGACAGGGGTTACGAGCAGTACTTC.

The chain employs TRBV5-4 and TRBJ2-2; the D is unclear. Trimming took 0 bases from V and 6 from J, leaving 15 bases between them. CDR3 length: 16 residues. The germline gives CDR1 SGHNT, CDR2 YYREEE (reference sequence). CDR3 DNA sequence: TGTGCCAGCAGCTTGGCCCCCACCAAGCTTGCCGGGGAGCTGTTTTTT. Translated: CASSLAPTKLAGELFF.

J is TRBJ1-2 and V is TRBV27; D is ambiguous. The ends were cut back, 6 bases at V and 0 bases at J, with 14 bases in the middle. This CDR3 is 15 amino acids long. CDR1 is MNHEY, CDR2 SMNVEV, per germline (reference sequence). CDR3 protein: CASRDEGFSNYGYTF. The DNA for the CDR3 is TGTGCCAGCAGGGACGAGGGTTTTTCTAACTATGGCTACACCTTC.